The 26 T cell receptor beta chains below all came from one sample that was sequenced in a study of technical replicates of blood from a few donors. Clones were read by immunoSEQ multiplex PCR, and TCRdb kept only the in-frame ones, dropping some. The data contain under 85,000 clones, around 92% of them singletons. Sequencing was done on a sample of T cells isolated from PBMCs. The receptors were gathered from a human donor in good health.

This clone has only one observation. The chain links TRBV28 to TRBJ1-1; D is possibly TRBD1 (5 bases). Germline assignment: CDR1 MDHEN and CDR2 SYDVKM. The V gene lost 7 bases and the J gene lost 1 base, with 16 bases spanning the gap. The CDR3 is 15 amino acids. In nucleotides, the CDR3 is TGTGCCAGCACCGCTCCCGCCACAGGGAACACTGAAGCTTTCTTT. Residues: CASTAPATGNTEAFF.

The genes are TRBV5-6 and TRBJ2-3, with 8 bases lining up with TRBD1. Germline V gene lookup returns CDR1 SGHDT and CDR2 YYEEEE. J gave up 4 bases and V 4 bases, and 17 bases lay outside the gene matches. This CDR3 region has 18 residues. CDR3 bases: TGTGCCAGCAGCGCGACAGGGGTTGGGTCTCAGTCCGCAGATACGCAGTATTTT. Translation gives CASSATGVGSQSADTQYF.

CDR3 DNA: TGTGCCAGCAGTTTATCAACGGGGTCTGGAAACACCATATATTTT. Its translation: CASSLSTGSGNTIYF. The chain carries TRBV27 and TRBJ1-3; no definite D call. The V gene's germline CDR1 is MNHEY and CDR2 SMNVEV (reference sequence). The germline V and J ends were trimmed by 0 bases and 1 base, with 7 bases remaining between them. The CDR3 extends over 15 amino acids.

This sequence joins TRBV9 and TRBJ1-3; D is ambiguous. V was trimmed by 7 bases and J by 0 bases, leaving 8 bases between them. This CDR3 is 13 amino acids long. CDR1 is SGDLS and CDR2 is YYNGEE in the germline V gene. The chain's CDR3 is CASSSYSGNTIYF. CDR3 bases: TGTGCCAGCTCATCCTACTCTGGAAACACCATATATTTT.

This chain links TRBV28 with TRBJ2-7, with D possibly TRBD1 on 6 matching bases. The germline V and J ends were trimmed by 6 bases and 4 bases, with 19 bases remaining between them. This CDR3 is built from 15 residues. Germline V gene sequence: CDR1 MDHEN, CDR2 SYDVKM. DNA for the CDR3: TGTGCCAGCAGAACTCCGACAGGTGAGGGGTACGAGCAGTACTTC. This codes for CASRTPTGEGYEQYF. The whole variable domain, filled in from reference TRBV28 and TRBJ2-7, reads DVKVTQSSRYLVKRTGEKVFLECVQDMDHENMFWYRQDPGLGLRLIYFSYDVKMKEKGDIPEGYSVSREKKERFSLILESASTNQTSMYLCASRTPTGEGYEQYFGPGTRLTVT.

The rearrangement uses TRBV5-8 and TRBJ2-5; D call uncertain. The V end lost 0 bases, the J end lost 5 bases, and 11 bases lay between the germline ends. CDR3 length: 14 residues. The germline V gene has CDR1 SGHTS and CDR2 YDEGEE. CDR3 sequence (DNA): TGTGCCAGCAGCTTGGTGGCGGTGCGGGAGACCCAGTACTTC. Translation gives CASSLVAVRETQYF.

The chain has TRBV14 and TRBJ2-5; 9 nucleotides line up with TRBD2. Per germline, CDR1 SGHDN and CDR2 FVKESK. The CDR3 loop spans 14 amino acids. Trimming removed 0 bases from V and 4 bases from J; junction bases left unmatched: 0. CDR3 nucleotide sequence: TGTGCCAGCAGCCAAGAACTAGCGGGAGAGACCCAGTACTTC. Protein product: CASSQELAGETQYF.

The chain couples TRBV4-3 to TRBJ2-1; D is unclear. This CDR3 has 15 amino acids. V shed 0 bases and J shed 0 bases, with 6 bases lying between them. CDR1 and CDR2 from the germline V gene are LGHNA and YSLEER. Here the CDR3 reads CASSQDPNSYNEQFF. The DNA for the CDR3 is TGCGCCAGCAGCCAAGACCCCAACTCCTACAATGAGCAGTTCTTC.

This rearrangement joins TRBV7-2 to TRBJ1-1; D is possibly TRBD1 (6 bases). The germline V gene has CDR1 SGHTA and CDR2 FQGNSA. Deletions cut 1 base from V and 1 base from J, with 10 bases between. There are 15 residues in the CDR3. CDR3 region: CASSLETGANTEAFF. In DNA, the CDR3 is TGTGCCAGCAGCTTAGAGACAGGAGCGAACACTGAAGCTTTCTTT.

The chain uses TRBV9 and TRBJ1-1; 9 bases are a match to TRBD1. V shed 0 bases, J shed 6 bases, and the junction held 6 bases outside the gene matches. Germline V CDR1 and CDR2: SGDLS, YYNGEE. CDR3 length: 15 amino acids. The CDR3 is CASSVEGQGDAEAFF. DNA for the CDR3: TGTGCCAGCAGCGTAGAGGGACAGGGTGACGCTGAAGCTTTCTTT.

The count of this clone is one. The chain recombines TRBV19 with TRBJ1-2, with D possibly matching TRBD1 (5 bases). The germline V and J ends were trimmed by 3 bases and 0 bases, with 14 bases remaining between them. This CDR3 is 16 amino acids long. Germline lookup yields CDR1 LNHDA and CDR2 SQIVND (reference sequence). CDR3 in DNA: TGTGCCAGTAGTATTAACGGCGGGGGGTCTAACTATGGCTACACCTTC. This translates into CASSINGGGSNYGYTF.

The chain carries TRBV7-3 and TRBJ1-1; D not certain. Trimming pared 2 bases from V and 8 bases from J, leaving 12 bases between. Germline CDR1 is SGHTA and CDR2 is FQGTGA. The CDR3 is made up of 13 amino acids. CDR3 region: CASSLPGSGEAFF. The CDR3 nucleotides read TGTGCCAGCAGCTTACCGGGATCCGGAGAAGCTTTCTTT.

This chain connects TRBV10-3 to TRBJ2-7; possibly TRBD1 for D (6 bases). The CDR3 spans 16 residues. Germline-derived CDR1 and CDR2 are ENHRY and SYGVKD. The CDR3 DNA follows: TGTGCATCCCATATAGGCCCCCCCACAGGGCCCTACGAGCAGTACTTC. It specifies CASHIGPPTGPYEQYF.

The CDR3 DNA is TGTGCCAGCAGTGAACAGGGGGCGGTGAACACTGAAGCTTTCTTT. Encoded protein: CASSEQGAVNTEAFF. The chain is built from TRBV6-1 and TRBJ1-1; 8 bases are shared with TRBD1. Trimming at V came to 2 bases and at J to 0 bases, leaving 2 bases not matched to a gene. The CDR3 totals 15 residues. Germline V gives CDR1 MNHNS, CDR2 SASEGT.

This clone was detected once. This chain links TRBV14 with TRBJ1-2, with D perhaps TRBD1 (5 bases). The CDR3 loop spans 13 amino acids. Trimming removed 4 bases from V and 3 bases from J, with 9 bases in between. Germline V gene sequence: CDR1 SGHDN, CDR2 FVKESK. The CDR3 reads CASSRDFDYGYTF. CDR3 DNA: TGTGCCAGCAGCCGGGACTTCGACTATGGCTACACCTTC.

The chain employs TRBV5-1 and TRBJ2-7, with 12 bases fitting TRBD2. Germline CDR1 and CDR2: SGHRS and YFSETQ. Losses at the gene ends were 3 bases for V and 4 bases for J; bases not matched to a gene: 5. The CDR3 has 15 amino acids. The CDR3 sequence: CASSYGGTSGYEQYF. The CDR3 DNA reads as TGCGCCAGCAGCTACGGAGGGACTAGCGGGTACGAGCAGTACTTC.

The J gene is TRBJ2-7, the V gene TRBV7-9; maybe TRBD2 (6 bases). The CDR3 has 14 residues. Germline CDR1 SEHNR, CDR2 FQNEAQ (reference sequence). V was pared by 3 bases and J by 4 bases, with 13 bases between. CDR3 nucleotide sequence: TGTGCCAGCAGCTTTGGGGGGAACCCTTACGAGCAGTACTTC. This encodes CASSFGGNPYEQYF.

The chain has TRBV7-6 and TRBJ1-4; D might be TRBD1 (5 bases). This CDR3 has 13 amino acids. In germline, CDR1 is SGHVS, CDR2 FNYEAQ. Between the trimmed V and J ends, which lost 2 bases and 7 bases, there was a span of 8 bases. CDR3 nucleotide sequence: TGTGCCAGCAGCTTAAACGGGGGTGAAAAACTGTTTTTT. Amino acid sequence: CASSLNGGEKLFF.

Comment on this clone: One end of the junction fails to match germline, which may point to a read error. The chain has TRBV6-5 and TRBJ2-7; the match to TRBD2 covers 8 bases. The germline V gene encodes CDR1 MNHEY and CDR2 SVGAGI. The CDR3 is 16 amino acids. This chain's CDR3 is CASSYSAGEASFEQYF. In nucleotides, the CDR3 is TGTGCCAGCAGTTACTCAGCGGGAGAAGCCTCCTTCGAGCAGTACTTC.

The gene calls are TRBV11-2 and TRBJ1-1; D is undetermined. Between the trimmed V and J ends, which lost 0 bases and 1 base, there was a span of 12 bases. This CDR3 spans 16 amino acids. Germline V gene lookup returns CDR1 SGHAT and CDR2 FQNNGV. The DNA of the CDR3 is TGTGCCAGCAGCTTAGATTTTGGTTACTCGAACACTGAAGCTTTCTTT. Translated, it gives CASSLDFGYSNTEAFF.

This rearrangement joins TRBV13 to TRBJ2-7; TRBD2 matches 10 bases. From germline, CDR1 is PRHDT and CDR2 FYEKMQ (reference sequence). V gave up 5 bases and J gave up 2 bases; unmatched junction bases: 9. The CDR3 length is 16 residues. The CDR3 region has the DNA TGTGCCAGCAGCGGACTGACTAGCGGGCCCACCTACGAGCAGTACTTC. Its protein product is CASSGLTSGPTYEQYF.

The chain carries TRBV5-4 and TRBJ1-1; 9 nucleotides line up with TRBD1. The J segment lost 5 bases and the V segment lost 4 bases, leaving 6 bases of the junction unmatched. This CDR3 has 14 amino acids. Looked up from germline, CDR1 is SGHNT and CDR2 is YYREEE (reference sequence). The CDR3 region is CASSLNRGRTEAFF. CDR3 DNA sequence: TGTGCCAGCAGCCTCAACAGGGGGCGTACTGAAGCTTTCTTT.

V and J are TRBV7-2 and TRBJ1-1; D not resolved. Between the trimmed V and J ends, which lost 9 bases and 3 bases, there was a span of 11 bases. The CDR3 sequence is 12 residues long. The V gene's germline CDR1 is SGHTA and CDR2 FQGNSA. The DNA of the CDR3 is TGTGCCAGTTCTCGGTCACACACTGAAGCTTTCTTT. It is translated as CASSRSHTEAFF.

CDR3 DNA: TGTGCCAGCAGCTCGATGAGTCAGGGCTCTGGAAACACCATATATTTT. Its protein product is CASSSMSQGSGNTIYF. The chain combines TRBV7-2 with TRBJ1-3, with D perhaps TRBD1 (5 bases). V was trimmed by 4 bases and J by 0 bases, leaving 13 bases between them. The length of the CDR3 is 16 residues. The germline V gene has CDR1 SGHTA and CDR2 FQGNSA.

The chain employs TRBV5-1 and TRBJ2-1; D not resolved. In germline, CDR1 is SGHRS, CDR2 YFSETQ. Between the trimmed V and J ends, which lost 0 bases and 0 bases, there was a span of 7 bases. This CDR3 is built from 15 residues. The CDR3 region is CASSLGYSSYNEQFF. DNA of the CDR3: TGCGCCAGCAGCTTGGGGTATAGCTCCTACAATGAGCAGTTCTTC.

The chain employs TRBV18 and TRBJ2-7; 7 nucleotides match TRBD2. After removal of 3 bases from V and 3 bases from J, the junction contained 5 bases not matched to a gene. CDR1 is KGHSH, CDR2 LQKENI, per germline. This CDR3 comprises 14 residues. The CDR3: CASSPGGLDYEQYF. The CDR3 DNA sequence: TGTGCCAGCTCACCCGGGGGGTTGGACTACGAGCAGTACTTC.